This T cell receptor beta chain is drawn from a study of ipilimumab plus nivolumab after autologous stem cell transplantation. Study background: Median doses per patient: about 5 ipilimumab, under 10 nivolumab.

Ipilimumab, 1 mg/kg, started 14 to 28 days after autologous transplant. Patients got 3 mg/kg IV nivolumab weeks 1, 4, 7, 10, then biweekly through week 26. The CDR3 extends over 15 amino acids. The ends were cut back, 0 bases at V and 3 bases at J, with 12 bases in the middle. CDR1 SGHTA and CDR2 FQGNSA come from the germline V gene. TCRdb keeps only in-frame clones here, not all; method: immunoSEQ multiplex PCR. Among around 15,000 clones listed, about 80% were seen once. The sequence came from a male donor with diffuse large B-cell lymphoma. The rearrangement links TRBV7-2 to TRBJ2-7; a weak D match, TRBD1 (5 bases). Sequencing used PBMCs, obtained in a trial of ipilimumab plus nivolumab as post-transplant consolidation. This chain's CDR3 is CASSLAETAGYEQYF. DNA of the CDR3: TGTGCCAGCAGCTTAGCCGAGACAGCAGGCTACGAGCAGTACTTC.